This TCR beta chain was sequenced in a study of OX40 agonist ivuxolimab in advanced cancers. The table came from immunoSEQ multiplex PCR; TCRdb's copy has only in-frame clones and leaves some out. The table shows around 62,000 clones, with around 84% occurring only once. Concerning this clone: Its antigen is unidentified.

This CDR3 region has 13 residues. Trimming shortened V by 0 bases and J by 7 bases, and 9 bases separated the two germline ends. The germline CDR1 and CDR2 sequences are KGHSH and LQKENI. Findings of the study overall: No determination was made of the antigen specificity of the expanded peripheral T cells.

This sequence originates from an adult with an advanced solid tumor such as melanoma, head and neck, liver or kidney cancer. V and J are TRBV18 and TRBJ2-5, with unresolved D. The material was CD4+ or CD8+ T cells sorted from blood, obtained in a trial of the OX40 agonist ivuxolimab. The DNA for the CDR3 is TGTGCCAGCTCACCACCACCCCCCGGGACCCAGTACTTC. It specifies CASSPPPPGTQYF.